This record looks at one T cell receptor beta chain sequence and its context. These data belong to a study of cytomegalovirus exposure and HLA in healthy donors. Study in general: Genotyping of roughly 400 donors showed that around 85% belonged to the Caucasian-associated ancestry cluster.

The PCR used 60 Vbeta and 13 Jbeta primers. Original processing notes: Roughly 11 million shared chains were among about 80 million unique TCR beta chains counted in a later analysis. Sequencing was performed with immunoSEQ multiplex PCR; in TCRdb, only in-frame clones are kept and a portion is missing. From that table come the V and J calls and clone size; the DNA was used to work out D and trimming. Of 89,000 or so clones listed, around 74% are singletons. V shed 0 bases, J shed 8 bases, and the junction held 0 bases outside the gene matches. Germline values: CDR1 SGDLS, CDR2 YYNGEE. This CDR3 has 14 amino acids.

Sample: PBMCs. The clonotype originates from a boy between 10 and 17 years old in good health and CMV-seronegative. The rearrangement joins TRBV9 to TRBJ2-1; TRBD2 aligns across 12 bases. The CDR3 DNA sequence: TGTGCCAGCAGCGTAGGACTAGCGGGAGATGAGCAGTTCTTC. It specifies CASSVGLAGDEQFF.